These T cell receptor beta chains were read from a single sample in a study of identifying expanded T cells in peripheral blood. Sequenced by immunoSEQ multiplex PCR; TCRdb stores in-frame clones only, minus some. Of around 94,000 clones listed, 88% are singletons. Sequenced material: blood. The source of these receptors is a person between 18 and 69 years old in good health. Each CDR3 is given with its conserved first and last residue. D genes are given only for firm matches. For some rows the clone size is stated as once, few or many, or as a class when expanded; others skip it.

clone_size j_call v_call d_call cdr3_nt cdr3_aa
NA TRBJ1-1 TRBV29-1 TRBD1 TGCAGCGCCTCGGGACAGGGGAACACTGAAGCTTTCTTT CSASGQGNTEAFF
NA TRBJ1-2 TRBV7-3 NA TGTGCCAGCAGCTTAAAAGGCAGGGCGCATGGCTACACCTTC CASSLKGRAHGYTF
few TRBJ1-2 TRBV5-1 NA TGCGCCAGCAGCTTCGGACAGCTAAATGGCTACACCTTC CASSFGQLNGYTF
NA TRBJ2-7 TRBV1 NA TGCACCAGCAGCCACCCGGGACAGGGGCCCTACGAGCAGTACTTC CTSSHPGQGPYEQYF
once TRBJ1-1 TRBV7-9 NA TGTGCCAGCAGCCCTCGGTCAGGGAACACTGAAGCTTTCTTT CASSPRSGNTEAFF
NA TRBJ2-1 TRBV5-1 NA TGCGCCAGCAGCCAAACTACCTCAGGGCACAATGAGCAGTTCTTC CASSQTTSGHNEQFF
NA TRBJ2-2 TRBV20-1 NA TGCAGTGTCCAGTTTGCCGGGGAGCTGTTTTTT CSVQFAGELFF
NA TRBJ2-2 TRBV5-4 NA TGTGCCAGCAGTGAACCTGGGGGAGGCGTCCCCGGGGAGCTGTTTTTT CASSEPGGGVPGELFF
NA TRBJ2-7 TRBV28 NA TGTGCCAGCAGCCGCACAGAGTCCTACGAGCAGTACTTC CASSRTESYEQYF
NA TRBJ1-1 TRBV7-8 TRBD1 TGTGCCAGCAGCCTGACAGGGGGCCTGCTACAAGCTTTCTTT CASSLTGGLLQAFF
NA TRBJ2-5 TRBV5-1 NA TGCGCCAGCAGCCTGGCGGGACACATCCGAGAGACCCAGTACTTC CASSLAGHIRETQYF
NA TRBJ2-1 TRBV30 TRBD2 TGTGCCTGGAGTGCTAGCGGGAGTGGCTCCTACAATGAGCAGTTCTTC CAWSASGSGSYNEQFF
few TRBJ1-3 TRBV10-3 NA TGTGCCATCAGTGACCCTGGAAACACCATATATTTT CAISDPGNTIYF
NA TRBJ2-1 TRBV5-1 NA TGCGCCAGCAGGCAAGGACTCTCCTACAATGAGCAGTTCTTC CASRQGLSYNEQFF
NA TRBJ2-2 TRBV21-1 NA TGTGCCAGCAGCAAAGTAGGAGGTACGAACACCGGGGAGCTGTTTTTT CASSKVGGTNTGELFF
NA TRBJ2-7 TRBV7-9 NA TGTGCCAGCAGCTTAGCGGGGGTGACGGACGAGCAGTACTTC CASSLAGVTDEQYF
NA TRBJ2-5 TRBV4-1 NA TGCGCCAGCAGCCAAGAGGGGCTTAACCAAGAGACCCAGTACTTC CASSQEGLNQETQYF
NA TRBJ2-7 TRBV9 TRBD1 TGTGCCAGCAGCCCAACCGGGACAGACTACGAGCAGTACTTC CASSPTGTDYEQYF
NA TRBJ1-3 TRBV7-2 NA TGTGCCAGCAGCCCCGCAGGGAGCTCTGGAAACACCATATATTTT CASSPAGSSGNTIYF
NA TRBJ2-3 TRBV5-1 TRBD2 TGCGCCAGCAGCTTGGGACGCGGGAGCGAGTTTGATACGCAGTATTTT CASSLGRGSEFDTQYF
once TRBJ2-1 TRBV15 TRBD1 TGTGCCACCAGTCATGACAGGGGGCTTTACAATGAGCAGTTCTTC CATSHDRGLYNEQFF
NA TRBJ2-3 TRBV5-8 TRBD2 TGTGCCAGCAGCTACTGGACTAGCCGATCAGATACGCAGTATTTT CASSYWTSRSDTQYF
NA TRBJ1-5 TRBV7-8 TRBD1 TGTGCCAGCAGCTTAGCGAGTGTAACAGGGGTGGTCAATCAGCCCCAGCATTTT CASSLASVTGVVNQPQHF
NA TRBJ2-5 TRBV10-3 NA TGTGCCATCAGTGCTTCCCTTCCGGCGGAGCAAGAGACCCAGTACTTC CAISASLPAEQETQYF
NA TRBJ1-2 TRBV14 NA TGTGCCAGCAGCCAAGGTCTTTCTGATGGCTACACCTTC CASSQGLSDGYTF
NA TRBJ1-1 TRBV19 NA TGTGCCAGTAGTATACGGCAGTCCATGAACACTGAAGCTTTCTTT CASSIRQSMNTEAFF
NA TRBJ2-6 TRBV18 NA TGTGCCAGCTCCCCACTCTCCGGGAAGGGGGCCAACGTCCTGACTTTC CASSPLSGKGANVLTF
NA TRBJ2-3 TRBV7-9 NA TGTGCCAGCAGCTTAGTACAAGGGGATAGAGATACGCAGTATTTT CASSLVQGDRDTQYF
NA TRBJ1-1 TRBV29-1 NA TGCAGCGTTGAGGAGGGGAACACTGAAGCTTTCTTT CSVEEGNTEAFF
NA TRBJ2-7 TRBV7-2 NA TGTGCCAGCAGCCGGGACCCATGGGACGAGCAGTACTTC CASSRDPWDEQYF
few TRBJ2-7 TRBV6-5 NA TGTGCCAGCGGGAGCTCCTACGAGCAGTACTTC CASGSSYEQYF
NA TRBJ2-5 TRBV7-9 NA TGTGCCAGCAGCTTAAGGGGAGGCGAGACCCAGTACTTC CASSLRGGETQYF
NA TRBJ2-3 TRBV30 NA TGTGCCTGGAGTGTATGGGGGGGCCATAGGACAGATACGCAGTATTTT CAWSVWGGHRTDTQYF
NA TRBJ2-5 TRBV11-3 TRBD2 TGTGCCAGCAGCTTAGCCTCTAGCGGGGGGTCACTTCAAGAGACCCAGTACTTC CASSLASSGGSLQETQYF
NA TRBJ2-7 TRBV19 NA TGTGCCCCGTCCGGGGGAACCTACGAGCAGTACTTC CAPSGGTYEQYF
NA TRBJ2-5 TRBV7-7 NA TGTGCCAGCAGCTTAGGAGGGGGGCGGGAGACCCAGTACTTC CASSLGGGRETQYF
NA TRBJ2-7 TRBV4-2 NA TGTGCCAGCAGCCAAGGGGCTGGGGGGGCGGCCGAGCAGTACTTC CASSQGAGGAAEQYF
NA TRBJ1-1 TRBV7-3 NA TGTGCCAGCAGCCCGGGACAACACAACACTGAAGCTTTCTTT CASSPGQHNTEAFF
NA TRBJ1-1 TRBV14 NA TGTGCCAGCAGCCAAGATTGGTTGACTGAAGCTTTCTTT CASSQDWLTEAFF
NA TRBJ2-7 TRBV5-4 TRBD1 TGTGCCAGCAGCGCAGGGACAGGGAACGAGCAGTACTTC CASSAGTGNEQYF
NA TRBJ2-5 TRBV5-1 TRBD2 TGCGCCAGCAGCTTGCGACTAGCGGGGGGCCAAGAGACCCAGTACTTC CASSLRLAGGQETQYF
NA TRBJ2-7 TRBV27 NA TGTGCCAGCAGTTCCAGTGGCCGGGCGTCCTACGAGCAGTACTTC CASSSSGRASYEQYF
NA TRBJ1-1 TRBV20-1 NA TGCAGTGCTAGAGGACAGCTAGAAGCTTTCTTT CSARGQLEAFF
NA TRBJ1-2 TRBV29-1 NA TGCAGCGTTGAAGATTTTATAGGGAACGCTGGCTACACCTTC CSVEDFIGNAGYTF
NA TRBJ2-3 TRBV19 NA TGTGCCAGTATGCGGCGGGGCACAGATACGCAGTATTTT CASMRRGTDTQYF
NA TRBJ2-3 TRBV20-1 NA TGCAGTGCTAGAGAAGGTGATACGCAGTATTTT CSAREGDTQYF
NA TRBJ1-2 TRBV19 NA TGTGCCAGTAGTATGGGCGTGCTGAGGCCCGGATATGGCTACACCTTC CASSMGVLRPGYGYTF
few TRBJ1-1 TRBV9 TRBD1 TGTGCCAGCAGTGGCCTATTGACAGGGGTGACCACTGAAGCTTTCTTT CASSGLLTGVTTEAFF
once TRBJ1-1 TRBV6-5 NA TGTGCCAGCAGTTACTGGGAGAACACTGAAGCTTTCTTT CASSYWENTEAFF
NA TRBJ1-1 TRBV28 NA TGTGCCAGCAGTTTACATGGCCCCCTCGGGAGGAACACTGAAGCTTTCTTT CASSLHGPLGRNTEAFF